What follows is one T cell receptor beta chain and its context. Naive CD8 isolation took CD45RO-negative cells positively selected for CCR7 and excluded terminally differentiated effector memory CD45RA+ cells. Looked up from germline, CDR1 is SGHNT and CDR2 is YENEEA. This CDR3 is built from 13 residues. The V end was cut by 4 bases, the J end by 6 bases, with 9 bases between. The data were produced by immunoSEQ multiplex PCR, yet TCRdb's version contains in-frame clones alone and is incomplete. The sample has about 2 million clones, around 96% seen once. This specimen comes from a study of shared clonotypes between healthy human individuals.

This TCR was recovered from a man between 18 and 35 years old in good health. J is TRBJ2-2 and V is TRBV11-3; D possibly matches TRBD1 or TRBD2 (5 bases each). Specimen: naive CD8+ T cells sorted from blood. This CDR3 reads CASSSRDPGELFF. CDR3 DNA sequence: TGTGCCAGCAGCTCCCGGGACCCCGGGGAGCTGTTTTTT.